This T cell receptor beta chain was identified in a study of blood T cell repertoires in COVID-19. About the study: Sites in the United States, Italy and Spain provided acute and convalescent COVID-19 samples. The cDNA or gDNA used as material had been derived from T cells, B-cell-depleted T cells, or PBMCs.

Only in-frame clones appear in the TCRdb table, and some are missing; sequencing was by immunoSEQ multiplex PCR. The table records under 200,000 clones, 70% to 90% of them present only once. CDR1 is MNHEY and CDR2 is SMNVEV in the germline V gene (reference sequence). The V end was cut by 4 bases, the J end by 5 bases, with 14 bases between. This CDR3 contains 14 residues. This TCR was sampled from a man between 40 and 49 years old with active or convalescent COVID-19. This chain uses TRBV27 with TRBJ2-5; tentatively, D is TRBD2 (6 bases). Sequencing input: peripheral blood. The CDR3 spells CASSWEELRETQYF. The CDR3 DNA reads TGTGCCAGCAGTTGGGAGGAACTTCGGGAGACCCAGTACTTC.